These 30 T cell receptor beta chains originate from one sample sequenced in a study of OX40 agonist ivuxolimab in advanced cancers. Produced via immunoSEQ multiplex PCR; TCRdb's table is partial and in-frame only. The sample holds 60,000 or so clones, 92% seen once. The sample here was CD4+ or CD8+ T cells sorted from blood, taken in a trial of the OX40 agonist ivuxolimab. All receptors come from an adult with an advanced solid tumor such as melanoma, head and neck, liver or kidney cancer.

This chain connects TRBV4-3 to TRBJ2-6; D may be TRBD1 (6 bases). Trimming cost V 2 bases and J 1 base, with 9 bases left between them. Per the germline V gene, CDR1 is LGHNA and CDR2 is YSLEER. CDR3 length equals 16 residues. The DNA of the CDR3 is TGCGCCAGCAGCCAACAAACAGGGTCTGGGGCCAACGTCCTGACTTTC. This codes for CASSQQTGSGANVLTF.

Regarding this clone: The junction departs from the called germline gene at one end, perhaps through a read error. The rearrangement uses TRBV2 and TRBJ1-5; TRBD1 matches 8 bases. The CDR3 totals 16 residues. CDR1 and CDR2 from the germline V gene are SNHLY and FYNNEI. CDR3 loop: CASSEGRQGPNQPQHF. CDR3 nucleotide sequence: TGTGCCAGCAGCGAAGGGAGACAGGGGCCTAATCAGCCCCAGCATTTT.

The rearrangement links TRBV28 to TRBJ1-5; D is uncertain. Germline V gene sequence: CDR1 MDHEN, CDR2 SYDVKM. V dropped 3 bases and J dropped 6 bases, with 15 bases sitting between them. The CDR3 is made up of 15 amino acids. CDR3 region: CASSFGHEGVQPQHF. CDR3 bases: TGTGCCAGCAGTTTTGGCCACGAGGGTGTTCAGCCCCAGCATTTT.

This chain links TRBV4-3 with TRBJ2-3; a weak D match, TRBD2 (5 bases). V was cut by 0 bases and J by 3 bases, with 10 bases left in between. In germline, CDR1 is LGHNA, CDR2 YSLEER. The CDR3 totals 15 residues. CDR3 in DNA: TGCGCCAGCAGCCAAGATGGGGTAGCGACAGATACGCAGTATTTT. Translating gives CASSQDGVATDTQYF.

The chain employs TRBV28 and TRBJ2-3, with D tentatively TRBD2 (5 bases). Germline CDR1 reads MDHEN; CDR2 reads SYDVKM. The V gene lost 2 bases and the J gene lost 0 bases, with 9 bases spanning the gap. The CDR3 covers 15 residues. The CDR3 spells CASSLRGWSTDTQYF. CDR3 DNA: TGTGCCAGCAGTTTACGCGGGTGGAGCACAGATACGCAGTATTTT.

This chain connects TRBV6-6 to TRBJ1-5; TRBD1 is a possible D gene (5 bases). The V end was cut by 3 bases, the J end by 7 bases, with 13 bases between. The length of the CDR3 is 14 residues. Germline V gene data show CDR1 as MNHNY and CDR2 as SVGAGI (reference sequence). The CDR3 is CASSYVGTEQPQHF. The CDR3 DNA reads TGTGCCAGCAGTTATGTGGGGACCGAACAGCCCCAGCATTTT.

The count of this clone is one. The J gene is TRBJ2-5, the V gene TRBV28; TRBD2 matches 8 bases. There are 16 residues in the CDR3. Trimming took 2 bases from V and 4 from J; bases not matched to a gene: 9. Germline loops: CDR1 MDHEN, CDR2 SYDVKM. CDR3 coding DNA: TGTGCCAGCAGTTTACCCTCGGGGGGGCCTGGAGAGACCCAGTACTTC. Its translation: CASSLPSGGPGETQYF.

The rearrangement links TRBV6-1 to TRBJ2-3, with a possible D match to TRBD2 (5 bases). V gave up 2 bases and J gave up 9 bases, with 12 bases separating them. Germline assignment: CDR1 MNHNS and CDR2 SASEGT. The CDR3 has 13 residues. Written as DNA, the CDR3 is TGTGCCAGCAGTGAAAGTGTCGGGGAAACGCAGTATTTT. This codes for CASSESVGETQYF.

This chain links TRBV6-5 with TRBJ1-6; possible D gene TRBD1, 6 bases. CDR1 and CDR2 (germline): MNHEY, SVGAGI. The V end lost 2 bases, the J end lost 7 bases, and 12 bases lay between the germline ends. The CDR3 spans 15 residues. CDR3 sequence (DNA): TGTGCCAGCAGTTACATGGGGGCTCTGAATTCACCCCTCCACTTT. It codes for CASSYMGALNSPLHF.

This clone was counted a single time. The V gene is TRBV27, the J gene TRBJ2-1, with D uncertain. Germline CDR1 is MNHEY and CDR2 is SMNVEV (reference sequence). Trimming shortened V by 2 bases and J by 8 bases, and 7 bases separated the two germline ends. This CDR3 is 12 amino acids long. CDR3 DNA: TGTGCCAGCAGTTTAAGGGCAGATGAGCAGTTCTTC. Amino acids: CASSLRADEQFF.

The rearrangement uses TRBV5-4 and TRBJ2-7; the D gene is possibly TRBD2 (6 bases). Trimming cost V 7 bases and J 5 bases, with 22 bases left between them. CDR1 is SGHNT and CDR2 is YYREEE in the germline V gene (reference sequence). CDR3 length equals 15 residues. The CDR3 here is CASHNGGAEWDEQYV. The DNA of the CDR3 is TGTGCCAGCCATAACGGAGGGGCAGAATGGGACGAGCAGTACGTC.

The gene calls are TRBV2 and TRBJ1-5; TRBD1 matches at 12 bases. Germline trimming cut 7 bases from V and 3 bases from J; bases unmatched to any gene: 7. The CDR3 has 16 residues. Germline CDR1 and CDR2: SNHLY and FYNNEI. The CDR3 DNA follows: TGTGCCAGCAACGACGGGACAGGGGGCTACAATCAGCCCCAGCATTTT. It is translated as CASNDGTGGYNQPQHF.

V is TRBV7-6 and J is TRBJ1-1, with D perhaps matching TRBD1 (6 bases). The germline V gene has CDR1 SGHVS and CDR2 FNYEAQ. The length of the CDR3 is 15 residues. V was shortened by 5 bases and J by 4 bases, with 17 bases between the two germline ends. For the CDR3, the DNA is TGTGCCAGCAGCCCGCTGGGCCTGGGGGCCACTGAAGCTTTCTTT. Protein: CASSPLGLGATEAFF.

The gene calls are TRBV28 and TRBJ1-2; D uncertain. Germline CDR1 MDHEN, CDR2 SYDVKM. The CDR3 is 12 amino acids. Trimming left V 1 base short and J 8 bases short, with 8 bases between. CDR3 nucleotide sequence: TGTGCCAGCAGTTTATTTGTTGGAGGCTACACCTTC. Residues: CASSLFVGGYTF.

As DNA, the CDR3 is TGTGCCAGCAGTTACTCTGCAGGGGGCTTGAACACTGAAGCTTTCTTT. Protein product: CASSYSAGGLNTEAFF. The V gene is TRBV6-5, the J gene TRBJ1-1, with 8 bases fitting TRBD1. The germline V gene has CDR1 MNHEY and CDR2 SVGAGI. CDR3 size: 16 residues. The V and J ends lost 0 bases and 0 bases, in that order; junction bases with no gene match: 3.

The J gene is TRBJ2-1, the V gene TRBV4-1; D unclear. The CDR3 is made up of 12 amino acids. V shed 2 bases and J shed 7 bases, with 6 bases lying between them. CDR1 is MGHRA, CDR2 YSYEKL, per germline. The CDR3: CASSQWMNEQFF. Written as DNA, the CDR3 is TGCGCCAGCAGCCAATGGATGAATGAGCAGTTCTTC.

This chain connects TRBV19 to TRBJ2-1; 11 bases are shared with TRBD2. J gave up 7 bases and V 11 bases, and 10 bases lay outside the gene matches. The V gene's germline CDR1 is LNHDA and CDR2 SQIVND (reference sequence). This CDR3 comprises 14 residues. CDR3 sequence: CASTRLAGGNEQFF. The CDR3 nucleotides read TGTGCCTCTACCAGGCTAGCGGGAGGAAATGAGCAGTTCTTC.

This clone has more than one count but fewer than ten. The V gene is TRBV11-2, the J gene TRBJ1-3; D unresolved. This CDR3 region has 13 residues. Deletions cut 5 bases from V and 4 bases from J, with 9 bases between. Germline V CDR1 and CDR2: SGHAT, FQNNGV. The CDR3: CASSPSLGNTIYF. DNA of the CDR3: TGTGCCAGCAGCCCCTCCCTGGGAAACACCATATATTTT.

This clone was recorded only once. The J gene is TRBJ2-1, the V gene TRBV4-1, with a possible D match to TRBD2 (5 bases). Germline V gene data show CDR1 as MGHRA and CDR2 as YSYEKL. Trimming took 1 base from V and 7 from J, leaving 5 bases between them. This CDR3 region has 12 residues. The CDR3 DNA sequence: TGCGCCAGCAGCCAAGGAGGGAATGAGCAGTTCTTC. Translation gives CASSQGGNEQFF.

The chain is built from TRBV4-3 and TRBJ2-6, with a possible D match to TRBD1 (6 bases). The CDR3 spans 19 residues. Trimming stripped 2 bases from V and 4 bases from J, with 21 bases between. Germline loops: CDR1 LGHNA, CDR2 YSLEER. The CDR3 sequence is CASSQHTRDTISGANVLTF. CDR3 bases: TGCGCCAGCAGCCAACACACCCGGGACACCATCTCCGGGGCCAACGTCCTGACTTTC.

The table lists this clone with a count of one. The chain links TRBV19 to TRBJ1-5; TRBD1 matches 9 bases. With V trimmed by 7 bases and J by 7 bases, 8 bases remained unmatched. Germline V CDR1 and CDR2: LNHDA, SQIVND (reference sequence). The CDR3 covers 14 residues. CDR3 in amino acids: CASTPRDRVQPQHF. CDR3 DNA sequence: TGTGCCAGTACCCCCCGGGACAGGGTGCAGCCCCAGCATTTT.

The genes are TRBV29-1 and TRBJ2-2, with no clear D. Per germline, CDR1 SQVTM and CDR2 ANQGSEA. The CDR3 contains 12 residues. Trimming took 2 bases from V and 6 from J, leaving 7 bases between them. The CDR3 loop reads CSVERLSGELFF. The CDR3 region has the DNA TGCAGCGTTGAACGGCTCTCCGGGGAGCTGTTTTTT.

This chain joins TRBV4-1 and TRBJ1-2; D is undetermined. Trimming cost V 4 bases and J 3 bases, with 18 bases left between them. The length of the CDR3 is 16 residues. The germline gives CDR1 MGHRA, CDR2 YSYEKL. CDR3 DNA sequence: TGCGCCAGCAGCCCCAACCCAGAGAACATCTACTATGGCTACACCTTC. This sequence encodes CASSPNPENIYYGYTF.

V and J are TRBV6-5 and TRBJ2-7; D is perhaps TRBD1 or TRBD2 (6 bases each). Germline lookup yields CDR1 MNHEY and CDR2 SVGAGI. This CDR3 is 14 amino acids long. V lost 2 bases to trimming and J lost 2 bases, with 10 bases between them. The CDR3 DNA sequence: TGTGCCAGCAGTTACACGGGGGCCACCTACGAGCAGTACTTC. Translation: CASSYTGATYEQYF.

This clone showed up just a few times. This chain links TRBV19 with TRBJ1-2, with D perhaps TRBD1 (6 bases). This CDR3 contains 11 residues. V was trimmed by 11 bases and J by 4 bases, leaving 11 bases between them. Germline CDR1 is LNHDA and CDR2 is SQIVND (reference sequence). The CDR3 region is CAGRTVYGYTF. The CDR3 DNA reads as TGTGCCGGGCGGACAGTCTATGGCTACACCTTC.

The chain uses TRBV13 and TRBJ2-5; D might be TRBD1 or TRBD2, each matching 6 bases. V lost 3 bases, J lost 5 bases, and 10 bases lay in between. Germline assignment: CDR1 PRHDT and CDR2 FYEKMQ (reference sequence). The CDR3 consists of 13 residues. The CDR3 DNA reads TGTGCCAGCAGCTTCGGGGGCTTGGAGACCCAGTACTTC. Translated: CASSFGGLETQYF. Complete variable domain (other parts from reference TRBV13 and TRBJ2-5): AAGVIQSPRHLIKEKRETATLKCYPIPRHDTVYWYQQGPGQDPQFLISFYEKMQSDKGSIPDRFSAQQFSDYHSELNMSSLELGDSALYFCASSFGGLETQYFGPGTRLLVL.

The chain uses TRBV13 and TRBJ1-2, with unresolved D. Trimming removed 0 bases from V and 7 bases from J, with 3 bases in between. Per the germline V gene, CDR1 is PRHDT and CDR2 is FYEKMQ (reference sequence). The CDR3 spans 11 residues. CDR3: CASSLGVGYTF. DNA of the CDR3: TGTGCCAGCAGCTTAGGGGTTGGCTACACCTTC. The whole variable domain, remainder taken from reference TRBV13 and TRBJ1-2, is AAGVIQSPRHLIKEKRETATLKCYPIPRHDTVYWYQQGPGQDPQFLISFYEKMQSDKGSIPDRFSAQQFSDYHSELNMSSLELGDSALYFCASSLGVGYTFGSGTRLTVV.

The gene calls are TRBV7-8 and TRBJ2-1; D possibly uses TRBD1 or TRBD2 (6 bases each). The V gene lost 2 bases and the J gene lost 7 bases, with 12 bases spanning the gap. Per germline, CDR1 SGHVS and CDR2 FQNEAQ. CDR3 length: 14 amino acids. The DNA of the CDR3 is TGTGCCAGCAGCTTACTGGGGGGCCCGAATGAGCAGTTCTTC. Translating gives CASSLLGGPNEQFF.

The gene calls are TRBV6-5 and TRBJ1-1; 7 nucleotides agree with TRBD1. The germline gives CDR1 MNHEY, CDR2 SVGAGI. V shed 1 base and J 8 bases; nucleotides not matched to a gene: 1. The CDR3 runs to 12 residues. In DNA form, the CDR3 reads TGTGCCAGCAGTTACTGGACAGGCGAAGCTTTCTTT. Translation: CASSYWTGEAFF.

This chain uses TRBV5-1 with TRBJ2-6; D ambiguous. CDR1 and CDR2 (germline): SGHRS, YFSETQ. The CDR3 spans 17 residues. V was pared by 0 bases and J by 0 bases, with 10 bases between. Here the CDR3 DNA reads TGCGCCAGCAGCTTGGTGTGGGATCACTCTGGGGCCAACGTCCTGACTTTC. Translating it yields CASSLVWDHSGANVLTF.